The rows below give T cell receptor beta chains drawn from one sample of a study of blood T cell repertoires in COVID-19. Measured with immunoSEQ multiplex PCR; TCRdb has only the in-frame clones, and not every one. The sample shows approximately 150,000 clones, about 79% of them seen only once. Sequencing was performed on peripheral blood. All receptors derive from a man in his 60s with active or convalescent COVID-19. Each CDR3 is given with its conserved first and last residue. Each record gives: V gene, D gene, clone size, J gene, CDR3 DNA, CDR3 protein. A D gene is named only where the DNA matches it firmly. Only some rows state a clone size, as once, few, many or a class for expanded clones.

TRBV7-2	NA	NA	TRBJ2-7	TGTGCCAGCAGCCCGCACACAGGGATCTACGAGCAGTACTTC	CASSPHTGIYEQYF
TRBV4-3	NA	NA	TRBJ2-1	TGCGCCAGCAGCCAAGTGGGCTGGGGGCCAAACGATGAGCAGTTCTTC	CASSQVGWGPNDEQFF
TRBV6-1	TRBD1	NA	TRBJ1-5	TGTGCCAGCAGTGACGGACAGGCTAGCAATCAGCCCCAGCATTTT	CASSDGQASNQPQHF
TRBV4-1	NA	NA	TRBJ2-7	TGCGCCAGCAGCCAAGATGGAGGGGTCCTCGAGCAGTACTTC	CASSQDGGVLEQYF
TRBV2	NA	NA	TRBJ1-2	TGTGCCAGCAGTGAACGGGTGCAGGGCTATGGCTACACCTTC	CASSERVQGYGYTF
TRBV4-3	TRBD2	few	TRBJ2-5	TGCGCCAGCAGCCAAGATACCCTAGCGGGGTTGGGAGAGACCCAGTACTTC	CASSQDTLAGLGETQYF
TRBV5-6	NA	NA	TRBJ1-1	TGTGCCAGCAGTTATCTTCGGGACTTACGGGGCACTGAAGCTTTCTTT	CASSYLRDLRGTEAFF
TRBV21-1	NA	NA	TRBJ2-2	TGTGCCAGCAGCAAAGGGTGGTCAGGGTACCACACCGGGGAGCTGTTTTTT	CASSKGWSGYHTGELFF
TRBV7-2	TRBD1	NA	TRBJ1-2	TGTGCCAGCAGCCCCCCAGGACAGGTTCACGGCTACACCTTC	CASSPPGQVHGYTF
TRBV15	TRBD1	NA	TRBJ2-5	TGTGCCACCAGCAGAGATTTGAGACAGGGGAAAGAGACCCAGTACTTC	CATSRDLRQGKETQYF
TRBV3-1/TRBV3-2	TRBD1	NA	TRBJ1-2	TGTGCCAGCAGCCAACCCACGGCACGACAGGGAGGCTATGGCTACACCTTC	CASSQPTARQGGYGYTF
TRBV10-2	TRBD1	NA	TRBJ1-2	TGCGCCAGCAGTGATTGGGGACAGCTTAACTATGGCTACACCTTC	CASSDWGQLNYGYTF
TRBV7-8	NA	NA	TRBJ2-4	TGTGCCAGCAGCCAAACCCGGGACACAAAAAACATTCAGTACTTC	CASSQTRDTKNIQYF
TRBV27	TRBD2	NA	TRBJ2-3	TGTGCCAGCAGTTTCATTAGCGGGAGGCCAGATACGCAGTATTTT	CASSFISGRPDTQYF
TRBV3-1/TRBV3-2	NA	NA	TRBJ1-2	TGTGCCAGCAGCCCAGACAGTATTTCTAACTATGGCTACACCTTC	CASSPDSISNYGYTF
TRBV4-1	NA	few	TRBJ1-1	TGCGCCAGCAGCCAAGATCCCGCAGGAAACACTGAAGCTTTCTTT	CASSQDPAGNTEAFF
TRBV5-5	NA	NA	TRBJ1-1	TGTGCCAGCAGCTTGGTTGTGGCCATGAACACTGAAGCTTTCTTT	CASSLVVAMNTEAFF
TRBV7-9	NA	once	TRBJ1-6	TGTGCCAGCAGCGCACAGCGGGTAGGGAATTCACCCCTCCACTTT	CASSAQRVGNSPLHF
TRBV9	TRBD1	NA	TRBJ1-3	TGTGCCAGCAGCGTTCGGGACAGTACTGGAAACACCATATATTTT	CASSVRDSTGNTIYF
TRBV6-2/TRBV6-3	NA	NA	TRBJ1-6	TGTGCCAGCAGTGTCCTGGGGACGTCGGGGGGTTCACCCCTCCACTTT	CASSVLGTSGGSPLHF
TRBV5-4	TRBD2	NA	TRBJ2-1	TGTGCCAGCAGCGGCGGGGGGTCAAGCTCCTACAATGAGCAGTTCTTC	CASSGGGSSSYNEQFF
TRBV2	TRBD1	NA	TRBJ1-1	TGTGCCAGCAGTGTCTATAGGGGGCCGGGCACTGAAGCTTTCTTT	CASSVYRGPGTEAFF
TRBV5-1	NA	NA	TRBJ1-2	TGCGCCAGCAGCTTGGGCGACGGGAGCTATGGCTACACCTTC	CASSLGDGSYGYTF
TRBV30	NA	NA	TRBJ1-2	TGTGCCTGGAGTGTATGGCGGAATGGCTACACCTTC	CAWSVWRNGYTF
TRBV5-5	NA	NA	TRBJ1-2	TGTGCCAGCACCCCTCCCTTACCCGACACCGTTTATGGCTACACCTTC	CASTPPLPDTVYGYTF
TRBV24-1	TRBD1	once	TRBJ1-1	TGTGCCACCAGTGACCACGCCGGGACAGATGGTGAAGCTTTCTTT	CATSDHAGTDGEAFF
TRBV7-2	TRBD1	NA	TRBJ2-1	TGTGCCAGCAGCTTAGACAGGGGTGGTTACAATGAGCAGTTCTTC	CASSLDRGGYNEQFF
TRBV7-2	NA	few	TRBJ2-2	TGTGCCAGCAGCTTAGACAGGGACACCGGGGAGCTGTTTTTT	CASSLDRDTGELFF
TRBV24-1	TRBD1	NA	TRBJ2-1	TGTGCCACCAGTGTCAGGGACACAGGGGGATCCAATGAGCAGTTCTTC	CATSVRDTGGSNEQFF
TRBV19	TRBD1	NA	TRBJ1-5	TGTGCCAGTAGTCAAGGGACAGGAAATCAGCCCCAGCATTTT	CASSQGTGNQPQHF
TRBV11-2	NA	NA	TRBJ2-7	TGTGCCAGCAGCTTCAAAGGGGACTCCTACGAGCAGTACTTC	CASSFKGDSYEQYF
TRBV19	NA	NA	TRBJ1-1	TGTGCCAGTAGCCGCTCCTTCAGGGAAATTATGAACACTGAAGCTTTCTTT	CASSRSFREIMNTEAFF